The 17 T cell receptor beta chains presented below share a single source sample, sequenced in a study of blood T cells in healthy people across ages. Primed by a sample-barcoded 5' primer and a J-beta primer mix, a second PCR proceeded for about 6 to 12 cycles. A single record per CDR3 protein comes from TCRdb applying MiXCR to the 5' RACE reads. Of some 780,000 distinct CDR3 sequences detected, just over 55% appear once; the ten largest clones hold around 25%. The sequenced material came from blood. All receptors derive from a man aged 35-49 years in good health.

V gene TRBV20-1 combines with J gene TRBJ2-3, with 8 bases aligning to TRBD2. The junction had 18 bases not matched to a gene; V was cut back by 5 bases and J by 2 bases. Germline V gives CDR1 DFQATT, CDR2 SNEGSKA (reference sequence). CDR3 length equals 18 residues. The CDR3 reads CSAPKTRRLAPFTDTQYF. The CDR3 DNA reads TGCAGTGCTCCCAAAACGCGCAGACTAGCGCCTTTCACAGATACGCAGTATTTT.

V is TRBV11-2 and J is TRBJ1-4; TRBD1 aligns across 8 bases. Germline CDR1 SGHAT, CDR2 FQNNGV. J lost 6 bases, V lost 6 bases, and 15 bases had no gene match. The CDR3 sequence is 17 residues long. CDR3 protein: CASSLIPRQGQDEKLFF. DNA of the CDR3: TGTGCCAGCAGTTTAATCCCCCGACAGGGACAGGATGAAAAACTGTTTTTT.

The V gene is TRBV11-2, the J gene TRBJ2-1; TRBD1 matches at 9 bases. In germline, CDR1 is SGHAT, CDR2 FQNNGV. The CDR3 contains 15 residues. V shed 4 bases and J 8 bases; nucleotides not matched to a gene: 9. The CDR3 region is CASSWDRESRDEQFF. The CDR3 region has the DNA TGTGCCAGCAGCTGGGACAGGGAGTCCCGTGATGAGCAGTTCTTC.

The chain carries TRBV20-1 and TRBJ1-2; D call uncertain. With 1 base removed from V and 8 bases from J, the gap between germline ends came to 11 bases. The germline V gene encodes CDR1 DFQATT and CDR2 SNEGSKA (reference sequence). This CDR3 has 12 residues. The CDR3 region is CSARGYGDGYTF. The CDR3 nucleotides are TGCAGTGCTAGAGGATATGGAGACGGCTACACCTTC.

The chain has TRBV6-1 and TRBJ1-6, with 10 bases fitting TRBD1. Losses at the gene ends were 4 bases for V and 9 bases for J; bases not matched to a gene: 6. Germline CDR1 and CDR2: MNHNS and SASEGT. The CDR3 length is 15 residues. The DNA of the CDR3 is TGTGCCAGCAGTGTTCAAGGGACAGGGGTTTCACCCCTCCACTTT. It codes for CASSVQGTGVSPLHF.

This clonotype was seen a handful of times. The chain couples TRBV6-6 to TRBJ2-2, with D unresolved. Trimming shortened V by 2 bases and J by 6 bases, and 13 bases separated the two germline ends. Per the germline V gene, CDR1 is MNHNY and CDR2 is SVGAGI (reference sequence). CDR3 length: 15 amino acids. This CDR3 reads CASSYASPIPGELFF. DNA of the CDR3: TGTGCCAGCAGTTACGCTAGTCCCATTCCCGGGGAGCTGTTTTTT.

This clonotype was recorded a few times. This chain uses TRBV6-9 with TRBJ2-1; no definite D call. The CDR3 covers 12 residues. V was trimmed by 6 bases and J by 7 bases, leaving 10 bases between them. Germline assignment: CDR1 MNHGY and CDR2 SVAAGI. CDR3 residues: CASRDLLNEQFF. The CDR3 bases are TGTGCCAGCAGGGACCTACTAAATGAGCAGTTCTTC.

This chain links TRBV4-2 with TRBJ2-1; TRBD2 matches 10 bases. CDR1 and CDR2 (germline): LGHNA, YNFKEQ. Unmatched junction bases numbered 14, after V lost 1 base and J lost 8 bases. The CDR3 is 18 amino acids. The CDR3 loop reads CASSQGMVAGGLYDEQFF. CDR3 in DNA: TGTGCCAGCAGCCAAGGGATGGTAGCGGGAGGATTATACGATGAGCAGTTCTTC.

This clonotype has only a few counts. The CDR3 is CSASLGGGRGETQYF. For the CDR3, the DNA is TGCAGTGCTAGTCTAGGAGGAGGTCGGGGGGAGACCCAGTACTTC. This rearrangement joins TRBV20-1 to TRBJ2-7, with a weak D call TRBD2 (6 bases). The J call may be faulty, since TRBJ2-5 better matches the DNA end. CDR3 length: 15 residues. Germline-derived CDR1 and CDR2 are DFQATT and SNEGSKA (reference sequence).

The chain employs TRBV27 and TRBJ1-6; a possible D gene is TRBD1 (5 bases). CDR1 is MNHEY, CDR2 SMNVEV, per germline (reference sequence). This CDR3 contains 15 residues. The germline V and J ends were trimmed by 8 bases and 7 bases, with 18 bases remaining between them. The CDR3 DNA reads as TGTGCCAGCTCCAAGGTAGGGGTGAGCAATTCACCCCTCCACTTT. Its protein product is CASSKVGVSNSPLHF.

This clonotype was observed a few times. The chain couples TRBV12-3 or TRBV12-4 to TRBJ2-5; possible D gene TRBD2, 6 bases. The CDR3 sequence is 11 residues long. Trimming took 4 bases from V and 11 from J, leaving 11 bases between them. CDR3: CASSYREWQYF. CDR3 nucleotides: TGTGCCAGCAGTTACCGGGAGTGGCAGTACTTC.

The V call is TRBV12-3 or TRBV12-4, the J call TRBJ2-2; perhaps D is TRBD1 or TRBD2 (5 bases each). CDR3 length equals 15 residues. With 7 bases removed from V and 8 bases from J, the gap between germline ends came to 20 bases. The CDR3 sequence is CASNPSRDGTGELFF. The CDR3 DNA follows: TGTGCCAGCAACCCATCCCGGGACGGAACTGGGGAGCTGTTTTTT.

The rearrangement uses TRBV24-1 and TRBJ1-5, with TRBD1 matching over 11 bases. J lost 7 bases, V lost 6 bases, and 4 bases had no gene match. The germline gives CDR1 KGHDR, CDR2 SFDVKD. This CDR3 contains 14 residues. CDR3 protein: CATSRTGGQQPQHF. DNA of the CDR3: TGTGCCACCAGTAGGACAGGGGGCCAGCAGCCCCAGCATTTT.

This clonotype was picked up a small number of times. This chain connects TRBV9 to TRBJ2-1; possible D gene TRBD1, 5 bases. The CDR3 totals 14 residues. With 0 bases removed from V and 5 bases from J, the gap between germline ends came to 9 bases. Germline assignment: CDR1 SGDLS and CDR2 YYNGEE. CDR3 protein: CASSVGRVNNEQFF. CDR3 nucleotides: TGTGCCAGCAGCGTAGGCAGGGTCAACAATGAGCAGTTCTTC.

This chain links TRBV20-1 with TRBJ2-3, with 13 positions matching TRBD2. The CDR3 has 15 amino acids. Germline V CDR1 and CDR2: DFQATT, SNEGSKA (reference sequence). Losses at the gene ends were 6 bases for V and 4 bases for J; bases not matched to a gene: 7. The CDR3 bases are TGCAGTGCCCCAACTAGCGGGAGGGAGGCAGATACGCAGTATTTT. It specifies CSAPTSGREADTQYF.

V usage is TRBV5-1 and J usage is TRBJ2-5; D perhaps matches TRBD2 (6 bases). V lost 6 bases to trimming and J lost 11 bases, with 20 bases between them. This CDR3 is 13 amino acids long. The germline CDR1 and CDR2 sequences are SGHRS and YFSETQ. CDR3 protein: CASTWRGGNEQYF. CDR3 sequence (DNA): TGCGCCAGCACCTGGAGGGGAGGCAATGAGCAGTACTTC.

This clonotype is a singleton in its sample. The chain carries TRBV21-1 and TRBJ2-7; whether TRBD2, the table's D call, matches the DNA was not checked. TRBV21-1 is described as a pseudogene. The CDR3 has 17 residues. CDR3 in amino acids: CASSNVGNNPPTHEQYF. The CDR3 DNA sequence: TGTGCCAGCAGCAACGTGGGGAACAACCCTCCGACCCACGAGCAGTACTTC.